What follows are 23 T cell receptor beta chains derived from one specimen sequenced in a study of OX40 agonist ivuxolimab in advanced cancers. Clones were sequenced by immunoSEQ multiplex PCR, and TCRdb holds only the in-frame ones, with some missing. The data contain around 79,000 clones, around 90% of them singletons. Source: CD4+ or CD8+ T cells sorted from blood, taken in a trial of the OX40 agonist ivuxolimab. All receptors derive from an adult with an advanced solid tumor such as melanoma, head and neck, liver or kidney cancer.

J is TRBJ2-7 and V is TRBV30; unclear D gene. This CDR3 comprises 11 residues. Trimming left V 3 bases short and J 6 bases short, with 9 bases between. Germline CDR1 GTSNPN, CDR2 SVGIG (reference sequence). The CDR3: CAWRSGLEQYF. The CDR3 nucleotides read TGTGCCTGGAGGTCTGGTCTCGAGCAGTACTTC.

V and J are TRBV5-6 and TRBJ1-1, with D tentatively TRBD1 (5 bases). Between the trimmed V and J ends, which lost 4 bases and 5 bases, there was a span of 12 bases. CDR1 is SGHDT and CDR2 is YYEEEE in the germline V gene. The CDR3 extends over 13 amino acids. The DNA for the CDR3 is TGTGCCAGCAGCGTGGGACGGTCGACTGAAGCTTTCTTT. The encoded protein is CASSVGRSTEAFF.

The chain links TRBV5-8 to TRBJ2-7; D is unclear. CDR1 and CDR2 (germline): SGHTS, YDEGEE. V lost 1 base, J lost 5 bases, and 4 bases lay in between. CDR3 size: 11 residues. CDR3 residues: CASSLRDEQYF. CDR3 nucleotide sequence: TGTGCCAGCAGCTTGCGCGACGAGCAGTACTTC.

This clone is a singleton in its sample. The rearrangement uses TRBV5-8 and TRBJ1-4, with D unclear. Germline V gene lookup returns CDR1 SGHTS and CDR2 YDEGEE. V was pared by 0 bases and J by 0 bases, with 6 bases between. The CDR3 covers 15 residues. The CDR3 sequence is CASSLGDATNEKLFF. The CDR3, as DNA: TGTGCCAGCAGCTTGGGGGATGCAACTAATGAAAAACTGTTTTTT.

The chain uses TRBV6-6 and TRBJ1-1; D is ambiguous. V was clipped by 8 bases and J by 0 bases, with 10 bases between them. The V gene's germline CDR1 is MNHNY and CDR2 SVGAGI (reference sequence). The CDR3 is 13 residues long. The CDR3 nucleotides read TGTGCCAGCGGGCCAGGACTGAACACTGAAGCTTTCTTT. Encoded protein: CASGPGLNTEAFF.

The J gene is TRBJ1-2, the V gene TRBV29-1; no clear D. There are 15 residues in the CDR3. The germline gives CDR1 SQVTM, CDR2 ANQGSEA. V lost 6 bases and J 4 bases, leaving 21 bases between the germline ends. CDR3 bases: TGCAGCGTGGCCAGTGAGGGTCGCGGAAGCTATGGCTACACCTTC. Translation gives CSVASEGRGSYGYTF. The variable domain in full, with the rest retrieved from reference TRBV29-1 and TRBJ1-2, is SAVISQKPSRDICQRGTSLTIQCQVDSQVTMMFWYRQQPGQSLTLIATANQGSEATYESGFVIDKFPISRPNLTFSTLTVSNMSPEDSSIYLCSVASEGRGSYGYTFGSGTRLTVV.

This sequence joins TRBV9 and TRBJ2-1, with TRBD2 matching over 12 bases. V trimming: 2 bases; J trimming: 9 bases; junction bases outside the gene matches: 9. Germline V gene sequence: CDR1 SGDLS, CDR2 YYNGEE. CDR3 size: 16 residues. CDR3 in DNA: TGTGCCAGCAGCGTCAGCCTAGCGGGGGGGCATGCTGAGCAGTTCTTC. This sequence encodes CASSVSLAGGHAEQFF.

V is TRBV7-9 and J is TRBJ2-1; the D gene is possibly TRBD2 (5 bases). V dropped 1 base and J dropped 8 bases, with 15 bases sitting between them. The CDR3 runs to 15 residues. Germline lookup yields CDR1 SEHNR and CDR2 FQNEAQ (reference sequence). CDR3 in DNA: TGTGCCAGCAGCTTAGTCCGATTAGCGCGGGATGAGCAGTTCTTC. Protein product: CASSLVRLARDEQFF.

This CDR3 reads CASSTGAGRYEQYF. The CDR3 nucleotides are TGTGCCAGTAGTACGGGGGCAGGGAGGTACGAGCAGTACTTC. The rearrangement uses TRBV19 and TRBJ2-7; D assignment may be TRBD1 or TRBD2 (6 bases each). Trimming cost V 4 bases and J 4 bases, with 14 bases left between them. The CDR3 consists of 14 residues. The V gene's germline CDR1 is LNHDA and CDR2 SQIVND (reference sequence).

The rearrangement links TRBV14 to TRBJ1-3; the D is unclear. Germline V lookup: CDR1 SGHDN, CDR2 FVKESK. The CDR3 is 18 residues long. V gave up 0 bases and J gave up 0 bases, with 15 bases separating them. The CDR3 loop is CASSQDAFAESSGNTIYF. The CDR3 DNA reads TGTGCCAGCAGCCAAGATGCTTTTGCAGAGAGCTCTGGAAACACCATATATTTT.

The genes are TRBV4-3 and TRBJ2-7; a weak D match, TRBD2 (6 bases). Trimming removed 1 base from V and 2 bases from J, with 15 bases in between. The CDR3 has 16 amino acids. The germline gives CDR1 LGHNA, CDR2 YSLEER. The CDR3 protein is CASSQVIRGSTYEQYF. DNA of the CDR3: TGCGCCAGCAGCCAAGTAATACGGGGGTCGACCTACGAGCAGTACTTC.

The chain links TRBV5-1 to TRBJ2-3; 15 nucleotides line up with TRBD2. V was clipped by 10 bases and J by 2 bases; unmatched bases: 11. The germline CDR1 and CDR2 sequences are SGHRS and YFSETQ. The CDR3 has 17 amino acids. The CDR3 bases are TGCGCCTCGGGACTAGCGGGGGGTCCACTAATCACAGATACGCAGTATTTT. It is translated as CASGLAGGPLITDTQYF. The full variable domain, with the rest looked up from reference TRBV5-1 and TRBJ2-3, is KAGVTQTPRYLIKTRGQQVTLSCSPISGHRSVSWYQQTPGQGLQFLFEYFSETQRNKGNFPGRFSGRQFSNSRSEMNVSTLELGDSALYLCASGLAGGPLITDTQYFGPGTRLTVL.

The CDR3 here is CASSRAGVDEQFF. As DNA, the CDR3 is TGTGCCAGCAGCCGAGCAGGGGTCGATGAGCAGTTCTTC. The chain uses TRBV7-6 and TRBJ2-1; TRBD1 might be the D (6 bases). V shed 5 bases and J shed 8 bases, with 13 bases lying between them. Per germline, CDR1 SGHVS and CDR2 FNYEAQ. The CDR3 length is 13 residues.

The CDR3 reads CASRNLAGGPDNEQFF. CDR3 coding DNA: TGCGCCAGCAGGAATCTAGCGGGGGGGCCAGACAATGAGCAGTTCTTC. V and J are TRBV5-1 and TRBJ2-1, with TRBD2 matching over 12 bases. CDR1 is SGHRS, CDR2 YFSETQ, per germline. Trimming took 5 bases from V and 5 from J; bases not matched to a gene: 8. The CDR3 has 16 residues. Complete variable domain (other parts from reference TRBV5-1 and TRBJ2-1): KAGVTQTPRYLIKTRGQQVTLSCSPISGHRSVSWYQQTPGQGLQFLFEYFSETQRNKGNFPGRFSGRQFSNSRSEMNVSTLELGDSALYLCASRNLAGGPDNEQFFGPGTRLTVL.

For the CDR3, the DNA is TGTGCCAGCAGTTCTTACAGATCCTACGAGCAGTACTTC. Its translation is CASSSYRSYEQYF. J is TRBJ2-7 and V is TRBV6-6; D unresolved. The CDR3 runs to 13 residues. Germline V CDR1 and CDR2: MNHNY, SVGAGI (reference sequence). V dropped 4 bases and J dropped 1 base, with 8 bases sitting between them.

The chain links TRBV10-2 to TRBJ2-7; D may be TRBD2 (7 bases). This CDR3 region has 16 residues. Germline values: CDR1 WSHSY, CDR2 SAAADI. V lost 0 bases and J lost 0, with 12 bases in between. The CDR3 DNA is TGCGCCAGCAGTGAGTCGGCGGGGGCCTACTCCTACGAGCAGTACTTC. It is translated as CASSESAGAYSYEQYF.

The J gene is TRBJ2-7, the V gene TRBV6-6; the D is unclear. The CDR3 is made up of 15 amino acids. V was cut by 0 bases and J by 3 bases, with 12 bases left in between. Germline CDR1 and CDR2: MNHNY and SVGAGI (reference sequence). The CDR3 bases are TGTGCCAGCAGTTACTCGGGTACAGAGAACTACGAGCAGTACTTC. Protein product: CASSYSGTENYEQYF.

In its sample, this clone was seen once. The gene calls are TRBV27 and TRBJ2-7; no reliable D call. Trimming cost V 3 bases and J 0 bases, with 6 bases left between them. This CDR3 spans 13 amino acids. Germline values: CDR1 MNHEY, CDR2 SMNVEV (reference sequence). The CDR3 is CASSFGFSYEQYF. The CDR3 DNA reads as TGTGCCAGCAGTTTCGGGTTCTCCTACGAGCAGTACTTC.

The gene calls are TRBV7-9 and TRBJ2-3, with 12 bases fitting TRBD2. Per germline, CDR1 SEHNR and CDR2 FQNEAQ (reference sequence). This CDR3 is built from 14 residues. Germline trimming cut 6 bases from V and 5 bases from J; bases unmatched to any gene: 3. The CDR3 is CASRLAGGLDTQYF. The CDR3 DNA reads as TGTGCCAGCAGACTAGCGGGGGGTTTAGATACGCAGTATTTT.

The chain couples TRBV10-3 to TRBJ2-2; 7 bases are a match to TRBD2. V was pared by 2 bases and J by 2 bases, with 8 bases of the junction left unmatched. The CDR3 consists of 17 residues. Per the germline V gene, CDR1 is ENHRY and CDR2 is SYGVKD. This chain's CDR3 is CAISEIGEGPNTGELFF. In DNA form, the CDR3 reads TGTGCCATCAGTGAGATTGGGGAGGGCCCAAACACCGGGGAGCTGTTTTTT.

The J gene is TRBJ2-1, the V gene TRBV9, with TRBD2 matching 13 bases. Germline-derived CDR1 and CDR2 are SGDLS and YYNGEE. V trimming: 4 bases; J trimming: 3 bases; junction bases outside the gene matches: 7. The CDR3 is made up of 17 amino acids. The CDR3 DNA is TGTGCCAGCAGCACCCGGACTAGCGGGGGATACTACAATGAGCAGTTCTTC. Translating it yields CASSTRTSGGYYNEQFF.

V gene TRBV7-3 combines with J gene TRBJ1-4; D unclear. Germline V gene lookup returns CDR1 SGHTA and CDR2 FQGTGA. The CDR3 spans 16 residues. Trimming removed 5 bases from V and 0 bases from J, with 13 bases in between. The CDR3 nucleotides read TGTGCCAGCAGCCCCCCCCGGAGCCCAACTAATGAAAAACTGTTTTTT. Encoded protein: CASSPPRSPTNEKLFF. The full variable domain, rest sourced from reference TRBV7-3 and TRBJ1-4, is GAGVSQTPSNKVTEKGKYVELRCDPISGHTALYWYRQSLGQGPEFLIYFQGTGAADDSGLPNDRFFAVRPEGSVSTLKIQRTERGDSAVYLCASSPPRSPTNEKLFFGSGTQLSVL.

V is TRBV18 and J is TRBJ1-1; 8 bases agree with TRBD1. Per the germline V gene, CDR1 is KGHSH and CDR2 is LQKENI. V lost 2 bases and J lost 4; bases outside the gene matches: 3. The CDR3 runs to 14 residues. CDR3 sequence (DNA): TGTGCCAGCTCACCAGGACAGGGTGGCACTGAAGCTTTCTTT. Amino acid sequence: CASSPGQGGTEAFF. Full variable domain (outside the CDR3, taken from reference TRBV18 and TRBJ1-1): NAGVMQNPRHLVRRRGQEARLRCSPMKGHSHVYWYRQLPEEGLKFMVYLQKENIIDESGMPKERFSAEFPKEGPSILRIQQVVRGDSAAYFCASSPGQGGTEAFFGQGTRLTVV.